This T cell receptor (beta chain) was recovered during a study of cytomegalovirus exposure and HLA in healthy donors (dated by TCRdb to the late 2010s). With respect to the entire study: In an earlier analysis of 450 to 750 of the donors, about 270 Gb of sequence data and some 100 million unique TCR beta sequences from about 180 million T cells were reported. About 280 gigabases of sequencing data and around 80 million unique TCR sequences made up an early release that covered approximately 650 HLA-typed donors. Of the 398 genotyped donors, 65% to 90% were placed in the genetic ancestry cluster associated with self-reported Caucasian donors. The aim of the study was to test whether cataloging public T cell receptors could identify signatures of past pathogen exposure. The T cell repertoires of some 700 subjects were profiled by immunosequencing and related to cytomegalovirus serostatus. Besides the first cohort of about 730 subjects, a separate validation cohort made up of 90 to 150 different subjects was used. High-throughput TCR immunosequencing, statistical association of individual TCRs with disease status, and machine learning were combined to predict cytomegalovirus infection status. To study patterns of TCR occurrence, a later analysis re-analyzed previously published TCR beta repertoires from around 660 donors and added high-resolution HLA genotyping. Rather than drawing on any new phenotypic data, the later analysis identified candidate immune exposures from TCR beta sequences and the way those sequences occurred across donors. An earlier analysis of 450 to 750 of the donors used high-throughput TCR beta sequencing to judge whether each TCR beta V gene segment behaved as functional or pseudogenic. Donor age, sex, ethnicity and CMV serostatus were compiled alongside the repertoire data. Genome-wide SNP genotypes for about 65% of the roughly 670 donors were used in a later genetic analysis, which treated that subset as a discovery cohort. Every repertoire in the discovery cohort had been generated on one and the same sequencing platform. Both class I and class II loci were covered by HLA typing, at four-digit resolution. The number of typed donors differed by locus: about 620-640 for A, B, C, DRB1 and DQB1; 522 for DQA1; 606 for DPA1; and some 470 for DPB1. Five DR-DQ haplotypes were handled as single units for association and clustering because linkage in the cohort was strong. Among 300 to 500 genotyped donors of the cohort, an average of approximately 240,000 unique TCR beta nucleotide sequences was sequenced per donor, of which roughly 17% were non-productive. Study-wide findings and limitations: Immune exposure information for the cohort was limited to CMV serostatus. An earlier analysis of 587 of the donors showed that most TCR beta V segments appeared in productive rearrangements either about 87% or about 30% of the time, which broadly matched IMGT annotations. This cohort had only TCR beta chains sequenced, and the lack of alpha or paired-chain data limited which features could be detected. Several of the top co-occurrence clusters appeared to be linked to parvovirus B19, influenza, CMV and Epstein-Barr virus, according to a later analysis. Roughly uniform sequencing depth across donors was assumed in presence/absence analyses, although this assumption may not hold. In a later genetic analysis, fewer N-insertions in productive TCRs were reported among donors in an Asian-associated ancestry cluster than the roughly 700-donor mean. The earlier analysis of about 600 of the donors excluded roughly 17 rarely observed V segments, including chromosome 9 orphons, because counts were too low. Most TCR sequences were seen in very few donors, while some public TCRs were found in many individuals. Compared with equally common non-associated chains, HLA-associated TCR beta chains in a later analysis were more clonally expanded and had lower generation probabilities. A further reported finding was that TCR beta sequences accurately predicted the HLA-A and HLA-B alleles for most subjects in the first cohort. An association between a missense DCLRE1C variant and V-gene and J-gene trimming of TCR beta chains was found in a later genetic analysis and replicated in an independent cohort. The study gave a list of 150 to 200 TCR beta chains associated with cytomegalovirus. Because some donors lacked HLA typing at each locus, the association tests relied only on the typed subset. In a later analysis, most CMV-associated TCR beta chains were found to appear HLA-restricted, with HLA associations seemingly driven largely by CMV exposure. In vitro tests confirmed that a few of the cytomegalovirus-associated TCR beta chains recognize cytomegalovirus antigens. In both the original and validation cohorts, the classifier was reported to diagnose cytomegalovirus status with high specificity and sensitivity. In a later analysis, around 17,000 TCR beta sequences were associated with specific HLA alleles at a false discovery rate of 0.05. A cluster of highly shared sequence variants was judged likely to represent a technical artifact of the sequencing pipeline. Linkage disequilibrium might explain the correlated functional status among segregating V segments, but an unknown experimental factor could not be ruled out. A later analysis found that TCR association rates varied across HLA loci, with DRB1 alleles showing the most associated TCRs and HLA-C alleles the fewest. It was suggested by the authors that the approach could potentially be generalized to other disease states and immunological phenotypes. When HLA alleles, especially DR and DQ, strongly co-occurred, TCR associations were difficult to assign to individual alleles.

The library was generated by the immunoSEQ multiplex PCR assay. For the multiplex PCR, a mixture combining 60 forward primers for TCR Vbeta segments and 13 reverse primers for TCR Jbeta segments was used. A multiplex PCR assay on genomic DNA amplified the CDR3 region of rearranged TCR beta genes. On the Illumina HiSeq System, the amplified TCR beta libraries were sequenced as 87-base-pair reads. From the authors' description of their analysis: In a later analysis, some 80 million unique TCR beta chains were counted across the 500 to 850 repertoires, and roughly 11 million of these chains were shared by at least two donors. A nearest-neighbor algorithm error-corrected the raw reads and collapsed the reads into unique sequences, merging closely related sequences to remove PCR and sequencing errors. CDR3 sequences were aligned to IMGT reference sequences to assign V, D and J gene segments. For a sequence to be retained, at least a six-nucleotide match to both a V gene segment and a J gene segment was required. A rearrangement was called productive if the CDR3 had no stop codons and remained in frame with V and J, and every other rearrangement was called non-productive. Following IMGT convention, CDR3 was defined as the stretch from the second conserved V-encoded cysteine to the conserved J-encoded phenylalanine. In an earlier analysis of some 550 of the donors, sequences lacking an unambiguous match to a single V gene segment were excluded. In an earlier analysis of 587 of the donors, a V segment was called functional when productive rearrangements were above 56.7%, and segregating when the standard deviation between donors exceeded 5%. A statistical classification framework was built to diagnose cytomegalovirus status from the catalog of TCR beta chain sequences. A later analysis assigned V and J genes by comparing TCR nucleotide sequences with IMGT/GENE-DB human TR gene sequences. In a later analysis, CDR3 sequences and most-parsimonious VDJ recombination scenarios were assigned using the TCRdist pipeline. In a later analysis, each TCR beta chain was defined by its CDR3 amino acid sequence together with its V-gene family, and reads without a unique V-gene family were excluded. A later analysis removed 550 to 700 highly shared, low-generation-probability nucleotide sequences to deal with suspected cross-contamination and a sequencing artifact. In a later analysis, a clonal expansion index for each public chain was calculated from normalized within-repertoire ranks of inferred template counts. In a later analysis, generation probabilities were computed with a VDJ recombination model fitted to out-of-frame rearrangements, and the resulting probabilities were checked against IGoR. In a later analysis, TCR-TCR, TCR-HLA and TCR-CMV co-occurrence was scored with hypergeometric tests, and a repertoire-size bias correction was applied to TCR pairs. In a later analysis, false discovery rates were estimated by permuting HLA or CMV assignments 20 times. In a later analysis, co-occurring TCRs were grouped using DBSCAN, and TCRdist sequence similarity was added for clustering within HLA-allele-positive subsets. For co-occurrence clustering, repertoires with fewer than 30,000 or more than 120,000 public chains were excluded, along with 4 to 6 repertoires with anomalous nucleotide sharing. TCRdb provides this immuneACCESS table in a form limited to in-frame rearrangements. Some clones are lacking; in checked studies, under half of them reflect an unresolved V gene, and why the rest are absent is not known. The V and J calls and clone size were taken over from that table, and D and trimming were inferred from the DNA. The table held for this sample gives under 200,000 clones. The top ten hold less than 6.5% of the sample.

The cohort consisted of 670 or so healthy bone marrow donors. At the time of sampling, all cohort members were nominally healthy, though unrecorded immune exposures were likely present. The donor tested CMV seronegative and was one of the 352 seronegative cohort members. A peripheral blood sample was provided by each donor, and peripheral blood mononuclear cells were used for TCR beta sequencing. Genomic DNA was extracted from the blood cell samples with the Qiagen DNeasy Blood Extraction Kit. In the case of this clone: The clone's antigen remains unknown.

The receptor comes from a man aged 25 to 40 in good health and CMV-seronegative. The sequenced sample consisted of PBMCs.

This receptor has the CDR3 CAWTGRGVNTEAFF. Here is the DNA: TGTGCCTGGACGGGGAGGGGCGTGAACACTGAAGCTTTCTTT. Recombination linked TRBV30 to TRBJ1-1; the best D guess is TRBD1, with 5 bases matching. As encoded in the germline V gene (reference sequence), CDR1 is GTSNPN while CDR2 is SVGIG. V sheds 4 bases and J sheds 0 bases, leaving 12 bases between their ends. CDR3 length: 14 amino acids, cysteine to phenylalanine. The kept DNA is CDR3 alone, 42 bases in frame from the first base.